A single T cell receptor (beta chain) is shown here with its context. V was trimmed by 5 bases and J by 5 bases, leaving 15 bases between them. This CDR3 has 15 amino acids. The germline gives CDR1 SGHTA, CDR2 FQGNSA. Sequencing was performed with immunoSEQ multiplex PCR; in TCRdb, only in-frame clones are kept and a portion is missing. The sample records about 67,000 clones, around 82% being singletons. This record comes from a study of a mutant IDH1 vaccine in newly diagnosed glioma. Time point of the sample: baseline, week 1 (first vaccination visit). Treatment of the sample: pre-vaccination baseline after standard-of-care therapy. Tumors from donors were new WHO grade 3 or 4 IDH1-mutant astrocytomas with ATRX loss.

The chain recombines TRBV7-2 with TRBJ2-2; D is tentatively TRBD1 or TRBD2 (5 bases each). This receptor was obtained from a woman aged 18-29 years with glioma. Some clones in this sample may be carry-over from other donors' samples. Sequences were derived from peripheral blood mononuclear cells (PBMCs), sampled from a glioma patient treated with radiotherapy, temozolomide or both. CDR3 DNA: TGTGCCAGCAGCCGAGAGGGGCGCGAAACCGGGGAGCTGTTTTTT. Translation gives CASSREGRETGELFF.